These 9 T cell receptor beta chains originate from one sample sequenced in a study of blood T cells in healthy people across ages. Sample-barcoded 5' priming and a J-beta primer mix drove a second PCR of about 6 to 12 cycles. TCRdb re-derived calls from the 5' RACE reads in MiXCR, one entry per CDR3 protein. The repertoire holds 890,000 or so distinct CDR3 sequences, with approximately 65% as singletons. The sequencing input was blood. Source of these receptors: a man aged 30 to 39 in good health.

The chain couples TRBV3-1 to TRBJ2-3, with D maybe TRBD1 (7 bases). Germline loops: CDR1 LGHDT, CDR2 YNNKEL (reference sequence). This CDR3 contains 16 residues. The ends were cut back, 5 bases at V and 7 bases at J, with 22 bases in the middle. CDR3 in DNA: TGTGCCAGCAGCTCGGAGGGTTGGACAGGACGGCATACGCAGTATTTT. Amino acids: CASSSEGWTGRHTQYF.

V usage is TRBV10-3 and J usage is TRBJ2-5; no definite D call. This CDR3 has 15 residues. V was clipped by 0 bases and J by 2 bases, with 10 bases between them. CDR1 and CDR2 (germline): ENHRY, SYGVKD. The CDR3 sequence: CAISESASPQETQYF. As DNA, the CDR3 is TGTGCCATCAGTGAGTCGGCCAGCCCTCAAGAGACCCAGTACTTC.

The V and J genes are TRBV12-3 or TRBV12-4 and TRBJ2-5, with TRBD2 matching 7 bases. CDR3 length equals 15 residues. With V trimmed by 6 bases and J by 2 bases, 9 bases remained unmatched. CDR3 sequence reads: CASSRGAGRQETQYF. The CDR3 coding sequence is TGTGCCAGCAGCCGGGGAGCGGGGCGTCAAGAGACCCAGTACTTC.

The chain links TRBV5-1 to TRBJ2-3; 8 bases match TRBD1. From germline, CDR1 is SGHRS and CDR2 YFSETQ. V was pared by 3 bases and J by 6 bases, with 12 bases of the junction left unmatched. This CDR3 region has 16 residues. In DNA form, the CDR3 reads TGCGCCAGCAGCTGGGACAGGAGTGGCGAAGGGGATACGCAGTATTTT. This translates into CASSWDRSGEGDTQYF.

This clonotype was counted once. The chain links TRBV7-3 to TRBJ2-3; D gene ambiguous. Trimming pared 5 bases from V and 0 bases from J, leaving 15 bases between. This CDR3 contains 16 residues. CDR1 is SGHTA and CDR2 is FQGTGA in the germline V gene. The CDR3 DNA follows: TGTGCCAGCAGCCCCCTCGACTCGTCTAGCACAGATACGCAGTATTTT. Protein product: CASSPLDSSSTDTQYF.

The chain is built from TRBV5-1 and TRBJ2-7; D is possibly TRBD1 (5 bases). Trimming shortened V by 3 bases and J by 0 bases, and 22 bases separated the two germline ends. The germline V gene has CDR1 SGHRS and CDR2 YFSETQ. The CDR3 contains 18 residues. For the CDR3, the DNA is TGCGCCAGCAGCTCCCTGGCCTCGACAGACCTATTCTCCTACGAGCAGTACTTC. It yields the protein CASSSLASTDLFSYEQYF.

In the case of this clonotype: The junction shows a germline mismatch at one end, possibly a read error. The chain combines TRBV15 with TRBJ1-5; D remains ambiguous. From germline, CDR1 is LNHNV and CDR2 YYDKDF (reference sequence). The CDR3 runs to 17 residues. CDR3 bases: TGCGCCACCAGCCCCTCTTGGAGGGTGGATAGCAATCAGCCCCAGCATTTT. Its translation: CATSPSWRVDSNQPQHF. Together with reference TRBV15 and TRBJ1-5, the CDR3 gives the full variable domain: DAMVIQNPRYQVTQFGKPVTLSCSQTLNHNVMYWYQQKSSQAPKLLFHYYDKDFNNEADTPDNFQSRRPNTSFCFLDIRSPGLGDTAMYLCATSPSWRVDSNQPQHFGDGTRLSIL.

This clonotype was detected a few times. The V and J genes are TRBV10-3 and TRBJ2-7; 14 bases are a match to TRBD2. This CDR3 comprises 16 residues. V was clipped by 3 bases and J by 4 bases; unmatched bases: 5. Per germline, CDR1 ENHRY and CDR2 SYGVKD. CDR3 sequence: CAISEVGTSGGYEQYF. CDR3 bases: TGTGCCATCAGTGAAGTCGGGACTAGCGGGGGTTACGAGCAGTACTTC.

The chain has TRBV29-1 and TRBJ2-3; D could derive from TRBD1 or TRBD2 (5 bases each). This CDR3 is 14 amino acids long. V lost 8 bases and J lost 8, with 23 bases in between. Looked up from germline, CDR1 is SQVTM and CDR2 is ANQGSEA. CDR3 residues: CSTGGDSLGPTQYF. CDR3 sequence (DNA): TGCAGCACTGGGGGAGATTCCTTAGGCCCTACGCAGTATTTT.